Listed here are 21 T cell receptor beta chains from one sample, sequenced in a study of blood T cell repertoires in COVID-19. Clones were read by immunoSEQ multiplex PCR, and TCRdb kept only the in-frame ones, dropping some. Altogether fewer than 400,000 clones are present, approximately 81% being singletons, with the ten largest covering about 3.6%. Material for sequencing was peripheral blood. The receptors originated from a woman aged 18 to 35 with acute or convalescent COVID-19.

The chain has TRBV27 and TRBJ1-5; D remains unclear. CDR1 MNHEY and CDR2 SMNVEV come from the germline V gene (reference sequence). CDR3 length equals 15 residues. Trimming removed 4 bases from V and 6 bases from J, with 16 bases in between. The CDR3: CASSWSGERGQPQHF. The CDR3 nucleotides read TGTGCCAGCAGTTGGAGCGGAGAGCGGGGTCAGCCCCAGCATTTT.

The chain carries TRBV5-6 and TRBJ2-2, with D perhaps TRBD2 (5 bases). Trimming shortened V by 1 base and J by 7 bases, and 11 bases separated the two germline ends. This CDR3 contains 14 residues. Germline V gene sequence: CDR1 SGHDT, CDR2 YYEEEE. CDR3 sequence: CASSLMRANGELFF. The CDR3 coding sequence is TGTGCCAGCAGCTTGATGAGGGCTAACGGGGAGCTGTTTTTT. Looking up the rest from reference TRBV5-6 and TRBJ2-2 gives the full variable domain: DAGVTQSPTHLIKTRGQQVTLRCSPKSGHDTVSWYQQALGQGPQFIFQYYEEEERQRGNFPDRFSGHQFPNYSSELNVNALLLGDSALYLCASSLMRANGELFFGEGSRLTVL.

V gene TRBV2 combines with J gene TRBJ2-1, with 8 bases identical to TRBD2. The V gene end was trimmed by 8 bases and the J gene end by 8 bases; junction bases not matched to a gene: 2. The CDR3 covers 11 residues. From germline, CDR1 is SNHLY and CDR2 FYNNEI. The CDR3 here is CASLLADEQFF. The DNA of the CDR3 is TGTGCCAGCCTACTAGCGGATGAGCAGTTCTTC.

Here the CDR3 reads CAISASGGTVTDTQYF. CDR3 coding DNA: TGTGCCATCAGTGCGAGTGGGGGGACAGTCACAGATACGCAGTATTTT. The J gene is TRBJ2-3, the V gene TRBV10-3, with D possibly being TRBD1 (7 bases). This CDR3 contains 16 residues. Germline V gene lookup returns CDR1 ENHRY and CDR2 SYGVKD. The V and J ends lost 4 bases and 2 bases respectively, with 16 bases between them.

The V and J genes are TRBV5-6 and TRBJ2-7; 7 positions agree with TRBD1. J gave up 0 bases and V 6 bases, and 6 bases lay outside the gene matches. CDR1 SGHDT and CDR2 YYEEEE come from the germline V gene. This CDR3 is 14 amino acids long. The CDR3, as DNA: TGTGCCAGCAAAGGGACAGCGGTCTCCTACGAGCAGTACTTC. Encoded protein: CASKGTAVSYEQYF.

This chain uses TRBV7-6 with TRBJ2-5; 7 nucleotides align to TRBD2. V shed 1 base and J 7 bases; nucleotides not matched to a gene: 12. This CDR3 region has 16 residues. The germline V gene encodes CDR1 SGHVS and CDR2 FNYEAQ. The CDR3 DNA reads as TGTGCCAGCAGCTTAGTCGCGGGACTACCACCGGGGACCCAGTACTTC. Translation gives CASSLVAGLPPGTQYF.

The J gene is TRBJ1-6, the V gene TRBV13; TRBD1 is a possible D gene (6 bases). Germline loops: CDR1 PRHDT, CDR2 FYEKMQ (reference sequence). The CDR3 loop spans 12 amino acids. V was trimmed by 8 bases and J by 14 bases, leaving 16 bases between them. The CDR3 here is CASLGQSRSLHF. CDR3 nucleotide sequence: TGTGCCAGCCTCGGACAGTCCCGATCCCTCCACTTT.

The gene calls are TRBV3-1 (or the pseudogene TRBV3-2) and TRBJ1-4; 9 nucleotides agree with TRBD1. Trimming took 4 bases from V and 8 from J; bases not matched to a gene: 5. Germline CDR1 LGHDT, CDR2 YNNKEL (reference sequence). CDR3 length: 14 residues. The CDR3 nucleotides are TGTGCCAGCAGCCTACAGGGGGCGAGGGAAAAACTGTTTTTT. The encoded protein is CASSLQGAREKLFF.

This clone is a singleton in its sample. V is TRBV23-1 and J is TRBJ1-1; no clear D gene. TRBV23-1 is given ORF status, its function remaining uncertain. The CDR3 has 15 amino acids. The V and J ends lost 4 bases and 4 bases respectively, with 16 bases between them. Here the CDR3 DNA reads TGCGCCAGCAGTCCACCCCGGACGGGGAGCACTGAAGCTTTCTTT. Translation gives CASSPPRTGSTEAFF.

The gene calls are TRBV6-5 and TRBJ2-7; no definite D call. CDR1 is MNHEY and CDR2 is SVGAGI in the germline V gene. V was shortened by 1 base and J by 2 bases, with 15 bases between the two germline ends. This CDR3 spans 16 amino acids. The CDR3 bases are TGTGCCAGCAGTTACTACCCGGCAGGTGAGACCTACGAGCAGTACTTC. This encodes CASSYYPAGETYEQYF.

This clone was observed a few times. This rearrangement joins TRBV6-1 to TRBJ1-2, with D tentatively TRBD1 (6 bases). The CDR3 consists of 15 residues. Germline values: CDR1 MNHNS, CDR2 SASEGT. Trimming cost V 2 bases and J 6 bases, with 16 bases left between them. CDR3 DNA: TGTGCCAGCAGTGAAAGGGCCAGGGGAGAAGATGGCTACACCTTC. Translated, it gives CASSERARGEDGYTF.

The chain joins TRBV5-1 to TRBJ2-7; possible D gene TRBD2, 6 bases. Germline-derived CDR1 and CDR2 are SGHRS and YFSETQ. This CDR3 is built from 16 residues. The V and J ends lost 4 bases and 0 bases respectively, with 17 bases between them. The CDR3 DNA follows: TGCGCCAGCAGCCCCGAGGAGGGCTTGAGCTCCTACGAGCAGTACTTC. Its translation is CASSPEEGLSSYEQYF. Filled out from reference TRBV5-1 and TRBJ2-7, the complete variable domain reads KAGVTQTPRYLIKTRGQQVTLSCSPISGHRSVSWYQQTPGQGLQFLFEYFSETQRNKGNFPGRFSGRQFSNSRSEMNVSTLELGDSALYLCASSPEEGLSSYEQYFGPGTRLTVT.

This chain joins TRBV28 and TRBJ1-4; TRBD1 matches 8 bases. Germline V CDR1 and CDR2: MDHEN, SYDVKM. J lost 5 bases, V lost 3 bases, and 2 bases had no gene match. CDR3 size: 14 residues. For the CDR3, the DNA is TGTGCCAGCAGTTTTCAGGGGGCGAATGAAAAACTGTTTTTT. Protein: CASSFQGANEKLFF.

This chain links TRBV19 with TRBJ2-7, with a possible D match to TRBD2 (6 bases). V dropped 5 bases and J dropped 2 bases, with 13 bases sitting between them. Germline assignment: CDR1 LNHDA and CDR2 SQIVND (reference sequence). The CDR3 totals 14 residues. CDR3: CASSWEDGAYEQYF. CDR3 DNA sequence: TGTGCCAGTAGTTGGGAGGATGGGGCCTACGAGCAGTACTTC.

The V and J genes are TRBV18 and TRBJ1-3; D remains unclear. The CDR3 is 14 amino acids. V was trimmed by 3 bases and J by 2 bases, leaving 8 bases between them. From germline, CDR1 is KGHSH and CDR2 LQKENI. The CDR3 loop is CASSPSAAGNTIYF. For the CDR3, the DNA is TGTGCCAGCTCACCGTCGGCGGCTGGAAACACCATATATTTT.

CDR3 in amino acids: CASSYGGRTDTQYF. CDR3 nucleotides: TGTGCCAGCAGTTACGGGGGGAGGACAGATACGCAGTATTTT. V is TRBV6-2 or TRBV6-3 and J is TRBJ2-3; possibly TRBD2 for D (6 bases). V lost 2 bases and J lost 3, with 9 bases in between. The CDR3 runs 14 residues. Germline CDR1 and CDR2: MNHEY and SVGEGT.

The CDR3 nucleotides are TGTGCCTGGAGTGTACGTAGGACTAGCGAGCAGTACTTC. Protein sequence: CAWSVRRTSEQYF. The chain uses TRBV30 and TRBJ2-7; TRBD2 matches at 7 bases. The V and J ends lost 0 bases and 6 bases, in that order; junction bases with no gene match: 5. The CDR3 is made up of 13 amino acids. The V gene's germline CDR1 is GTSNPN and CDR2 SVGIG (reference sequence).

The chain recombines TRBV7-6 with TRBJ2-2; possibly TRBD2 for D (6 bases). CDR1 SGHVS and CDR2 FNYEAQ come from the germline V gene. The germline V and J ends were trimmed by 1 base and 0 bases, with 6 bases remaining between them. CDR3 length: 15 residues. CDR3 in amino acids: CASSLGGTNTGELFF. The CDR3 bases are TGTGCCAGCAGCTTAGGCGGGACGAACACCGGGGAGCTGTTTTTT.

The chain combines TRBV5-1 with TRBJ2-1; tentatively, D is TRBD2 (6 bases). Germline values: CDR1 SGHRS, CDR2 YFSETQ. CDR3 length equals 15 residues. Between the trimmed V and J ends, which lost 7 bases and 4 bases, there was a span of 18 bases. The CDR3 here is CASCESGLDYNEQFF. In DNA form, the CDR3 reads TGCGCCAGCTGCGAGTCGGGACTTGATTACAATGAGCAGTTCTTC.

The V call is TRBV4-2, the J call TRBJ1-2; D unresolved. This CDR3 is 16 amino acids long. CDR1 is LGHNA, CDR2 YNFKEQ, per germline. V was shortened by 1 base and J by 4 bases, with 16 bases between the two germline ends. The CDR3 DNA reads as TGTGCCAGCAGCCAAGCAAGAGGACTCCCCCGCTATGGCTACACCTTC. The encoded protein is CASSQARGLPRYGYTF.

The chain joins TRBV7-9 to TRBJ2-3, with TRBD2 matching over 10 bases. This CDR3 has 16 amino acids. The germline V gene encodes CDR1 SEHNR and CDR2 FQNEAQ (reference sequence). J lost 3 bases, V lost 2 bases, and 5 bases had no gene match. The CDR3 DNA is TGTGCCAGCAGCTTACGGTCTAGCGGGGGAACAGATACGCAGTATTTT. Protein product: CASSLRSSGGTDTQYF. Based on the CDR3 plus reference TRBV7-9 and TRBJ2-3, the full variable domain is DTGVSQNPRHKITKRGQNVTFRCDPISEHNRLYWYRQTLGQGPEFLTYFQNEAQLEKSRLLSDRFSAERPKGSFSTLEIQRTEQGDSAMYLCASSLRSSGGTDTQYFGPGTRLTVL.